This T cell receptor beta chain was recovered during a study of CD8 T cells in Susac syndrome. With random hexamers, reverse transcription was performed on roughly 0.45 to 1 ug of RNA. Amplification of TCR beta CDR3 used immunoSEQ multiplex PCR across 54 Vbeta and 13 Jbeta. MiXCR, run by TCRdb on the immunoSEQ multiplex PCR reads, gives a single entry per CDR3 protein. In the table there are some 450,000 distinct CDR3 sequences, about 85% of which are singletons. The CDR3 contains 15 residues. CDR1 and CDR2 (germline): SGHRS, YFSETQ. V was trimmed by 0 bases and J by 7 bases, leaving 11 bases between them. Sequencing of TCR beta covered CD8+ and CD4+ T cells obtained from blood.

The V and J genes are TRBV5-1 and TRBJ1-6; D may be TRBD1 (6 bases). This TCR was recovered from a human donor with multiple sclerosis. Sequenced input: CD8+ T cells from PBMCs. The CDR3 bases are TGCGCCAGCAGCTTGGCCCCAGGGGAAAATTCACCCCTCCACTTT. Its protein product is CASSLAPGENSPLHF.